This TCR beta chain was profiled in a study of PD-L1 blockade in urothelial cancer. Study background: Atezolizumab therapy began for patients around 2014, dosed at 1,200 mg intravenously every 3 weeks. Patients with male sex and bladder-origin urothelial cancer accounted for about nine tenths of the roughly 29 enrolled.

The data were produced by immunoSEQ multiplex PCR, yet TCRdb's version contains in-frame clones alone and is incomplete. The sample gives tens of thousands of clones, nearly 90% of which show up once; approximately 7.1% is in the top ten. Germline V gene sequence: CDR1 ENHRY, CDR2 SYGVKD. This CDR3 region has 15 residues. The V gene lost 7 bases and the J gene lost 6 bases, with 19 bases spanning the gap. The source is a man aged 55-75 years with urothelial cancer. This sample comprised PBMCs, obtained around atezolizumab (anti-PD-L1) treatment. This chain connects TRBV10-3 to TRBJ2-1, with D maybe TRBD2 (7 bases). The CDR3 DNA reads TGTGCCATCACAAACAGGGAGCTAGCGGCCAATGAGCAGTTCTTC. Its protein is CAITNRELAANEQFF.